This TCR beta chain originates from a study of blood T cell repertoires in COVID-19. Whole-study context: The analysed material was cDNA or gDNA that came from T cells, B-cell-depleted T cells, or PBMCs.

Seattle patients were enrolled during active infection and followed longitudinally. The length of the CDR3 is 13 residues. The germline V and J ends were trimmed by 8 bases and 5 bases, with 15 bases remaining between them. CDR1 is SGHAT and CDR2 is FQNNGV in the germline V gene. In the authors' methods: The assay estimated nucleated cells by amplifying reference gene primers. This table comes from immunoSEQ multiplex PCR, and its TCRdb copy is limited to in-frame clones, with some not included. That table supplies the V and J calls and clone size; D and trimming were determined from the DNA. The repertoire holds almost 400,000 clones, with approximately 87% as singletons.

This clonotype was obtained from a woman in her sixties with COVID-19, enrolled during active disease. The chain employs TRBV11-2 and TRBJ1-1, with D possibly being TRBD1 (6 bases). Sequencing was done on a sample of peripheral blood. The CDR3 sequence is CASVGQMYTEAFF. Written as DNA, the CDR3 is TGTGCCAGCGTCGGACAGATGTATACTGAAGCTTTCTTT. The full variable domain, completed using reference TRBV11-2 and TRBJ1-1, is EAGVAQSPRYKIIEKRQSVAFWCNPISGHATLYWYQQILGQGPKLLIQFQNNGVVDDSQLPKDRFSAERLKGVDSTLKIQPAKLEDSAVYLCASVGQMYTEAFFGQGTRLTVV.